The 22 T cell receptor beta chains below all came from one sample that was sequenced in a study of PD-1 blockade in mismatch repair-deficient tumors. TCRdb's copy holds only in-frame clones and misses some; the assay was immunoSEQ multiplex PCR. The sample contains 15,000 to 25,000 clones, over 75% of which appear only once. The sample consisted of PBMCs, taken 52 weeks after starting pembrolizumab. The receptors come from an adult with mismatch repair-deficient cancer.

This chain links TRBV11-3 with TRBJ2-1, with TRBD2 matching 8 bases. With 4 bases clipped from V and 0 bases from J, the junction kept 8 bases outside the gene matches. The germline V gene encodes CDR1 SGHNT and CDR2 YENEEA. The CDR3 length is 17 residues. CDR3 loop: CASSSTLAGSSYNEQFF. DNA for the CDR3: TGTGCCAGCAGCTCTACTCTAGCGGGTAGCTCCTACAATGAGCAGTTCTTC.

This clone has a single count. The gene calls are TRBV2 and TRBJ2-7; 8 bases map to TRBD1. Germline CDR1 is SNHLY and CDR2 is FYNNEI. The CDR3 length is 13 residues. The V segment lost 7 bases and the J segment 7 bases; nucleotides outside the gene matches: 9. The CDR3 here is CASNFGQGEEQYF. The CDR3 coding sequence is TGTGCCAGCAACTTCGGACAGGGTGAAGAGCAGTACTTC. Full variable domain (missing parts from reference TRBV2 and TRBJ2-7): EPEVTQTPSHQVTQMGQEVILRCVPISNHLYFYWYRQILGQKVEFLVSFYNNEISEKSEIFDDQFSVERPDGSNFTLKIRSTKLEDSAMYFCASNFGQGEEQYFGPGTRLTVT.

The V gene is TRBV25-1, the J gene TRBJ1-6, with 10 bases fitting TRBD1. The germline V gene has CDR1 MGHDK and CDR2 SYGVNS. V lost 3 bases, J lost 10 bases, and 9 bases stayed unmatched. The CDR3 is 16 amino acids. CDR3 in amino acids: CASSDSGTGEDSPLHF. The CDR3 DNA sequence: TGTGCCAGCAGTGATTCCGGGACAGGGGAGGACTCACCCCTCCACTTT.

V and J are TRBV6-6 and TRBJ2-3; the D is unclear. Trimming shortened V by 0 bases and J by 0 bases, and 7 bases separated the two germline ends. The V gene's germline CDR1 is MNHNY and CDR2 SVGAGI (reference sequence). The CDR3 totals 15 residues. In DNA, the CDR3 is TGTGCCAGCAGTTACTCGACACTTAGCACAGATACGCAGTATTTT. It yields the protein CASSYSTLSTDTQYF.

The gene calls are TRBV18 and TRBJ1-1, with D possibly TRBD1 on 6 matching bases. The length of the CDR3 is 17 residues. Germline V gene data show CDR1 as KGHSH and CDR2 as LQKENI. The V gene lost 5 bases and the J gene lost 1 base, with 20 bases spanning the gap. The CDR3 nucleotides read TGTGCCAGCTCAAACTTCCGGGACAAGGGACAGAACACTGAAGCTTTCTTT. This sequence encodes CASSNFRDKGQNTEAFF.

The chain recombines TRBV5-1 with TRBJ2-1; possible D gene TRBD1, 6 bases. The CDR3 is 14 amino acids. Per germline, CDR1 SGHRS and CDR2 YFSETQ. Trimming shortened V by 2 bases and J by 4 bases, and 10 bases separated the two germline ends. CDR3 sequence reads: CASSFPQGYNEQFF. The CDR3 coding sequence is TGCGCCAGCAGCTTTCCCCAGGGGTACAATGAGCAGTTCTTC.

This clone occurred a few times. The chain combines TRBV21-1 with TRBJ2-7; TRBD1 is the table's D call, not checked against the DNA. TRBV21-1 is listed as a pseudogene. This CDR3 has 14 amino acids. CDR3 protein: CASTGDRSSYEQYF. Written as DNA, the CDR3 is TGTGCCAGCACCGGGGACAGGAGCTCCTACGAGCAGTACTTC.

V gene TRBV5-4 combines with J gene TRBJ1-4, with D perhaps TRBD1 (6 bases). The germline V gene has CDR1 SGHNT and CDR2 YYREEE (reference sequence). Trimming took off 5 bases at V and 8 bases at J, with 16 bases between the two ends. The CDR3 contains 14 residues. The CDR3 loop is CASSSGGGEEKLFF. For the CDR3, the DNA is TGTGCCAGCAGTTCCGGCGGGGGCGAGGAAAAACTGTTTTTT.

CDR3 amino acids: CASSPQGLYNEQFF. The CDR3 DNA sequence: TGTGCCAGCAGTCCGCAGGGGTTGTACAATGAGCAGTTCTTC. This chain connects TRBV28 to TRBJ2-1, with a weak D call TRBD1 (6 bases). Germline-derived CDR1 and CDR2 are MDHEN and SYDVKM. The V and J ends lost 5 bases and 4 bases respectively, with 12 bases between them. The CDR3 has 14 residues.

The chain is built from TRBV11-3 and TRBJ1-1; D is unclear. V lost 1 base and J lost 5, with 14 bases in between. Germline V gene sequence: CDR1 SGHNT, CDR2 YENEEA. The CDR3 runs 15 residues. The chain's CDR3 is CASSLGPLAQTEAFF. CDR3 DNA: TGTGCCAGCAGCTTAGGTCCACTAGCGCAAACTGAAGCTTTCTTT.

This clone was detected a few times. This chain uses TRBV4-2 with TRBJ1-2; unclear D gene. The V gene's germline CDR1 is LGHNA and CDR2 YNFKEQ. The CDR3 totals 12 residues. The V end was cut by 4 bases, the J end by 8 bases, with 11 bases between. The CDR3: CASSLLLGGYTF. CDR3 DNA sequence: TGTGCCAGCAGCCTCCTATTGGGCGGCTACACCTTC.

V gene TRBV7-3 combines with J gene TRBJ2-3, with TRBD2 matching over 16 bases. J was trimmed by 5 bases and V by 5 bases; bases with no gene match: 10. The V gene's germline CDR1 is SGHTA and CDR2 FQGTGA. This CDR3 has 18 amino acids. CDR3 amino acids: CASSAPGLAGGRVDTQYF. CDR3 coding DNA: TGTGCCAGCAGCGCACCGGGACTAGCGGGAGGGCGGGTAGATACGCAGTATTTT. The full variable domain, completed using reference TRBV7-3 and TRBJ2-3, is GAGVSQTPSNKVTEKGKYVELRCDPISGHTALYWYRQSLGQGPEFLIYFQGTGAADDSGLPNDRFFAVRPEGSVSTLKIQRTERGDSAVYLCASSAPGLAGGRVDTQYFGPGTRLTVL.

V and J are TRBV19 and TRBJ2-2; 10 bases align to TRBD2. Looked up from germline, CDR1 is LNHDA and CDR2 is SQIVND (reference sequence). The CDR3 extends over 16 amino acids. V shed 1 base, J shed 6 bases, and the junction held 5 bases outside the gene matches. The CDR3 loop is CASSIASGRPPGELFF. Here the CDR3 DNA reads TGTGCCAGTAGTATAGCTAGCGGGAGACCTCCCGGGGAGCTGTTTTTT.

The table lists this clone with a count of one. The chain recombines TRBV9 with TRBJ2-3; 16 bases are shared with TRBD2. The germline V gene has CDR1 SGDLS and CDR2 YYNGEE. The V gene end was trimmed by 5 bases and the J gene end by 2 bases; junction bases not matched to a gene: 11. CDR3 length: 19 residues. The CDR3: CASRTPGLAGGGHTDTQYF. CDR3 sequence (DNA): TGTGCCAGCAGGACGCCGGGACTAGCGGGAGGGGGGCACACAGATACGCAGTATTTT.

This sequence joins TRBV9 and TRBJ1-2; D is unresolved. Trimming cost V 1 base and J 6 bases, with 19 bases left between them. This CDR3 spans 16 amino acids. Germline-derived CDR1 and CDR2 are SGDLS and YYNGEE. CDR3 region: CASSVMALVSWDGYTF. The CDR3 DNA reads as TGTGCCAGCAGCGTAATGGCCCTAGTGAGCTGGGATGGCTACACCTTC.

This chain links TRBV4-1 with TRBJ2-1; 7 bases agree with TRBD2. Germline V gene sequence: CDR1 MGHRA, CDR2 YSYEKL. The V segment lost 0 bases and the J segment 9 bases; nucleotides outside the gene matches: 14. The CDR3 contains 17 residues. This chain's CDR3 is CASSQEGSGGSRFEQFF. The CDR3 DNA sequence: TGCGCCAGCAGCCAAGAAGGATCTGGCGGGAGTAGGTTTGAGCAGTTCTTC.

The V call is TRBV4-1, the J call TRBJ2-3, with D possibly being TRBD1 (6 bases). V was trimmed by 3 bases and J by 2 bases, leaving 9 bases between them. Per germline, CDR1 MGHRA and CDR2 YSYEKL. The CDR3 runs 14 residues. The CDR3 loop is CASSQGATTDTQYF. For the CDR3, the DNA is TGCGCCAGCAGCCAGGGGGCTACCACAGATACGCAGTATTTT.

CDR3 in DNA: TGTGCCAGCAGCCCTACCGGAGTGGAGTCCGGGGAGCTGTTTTTT. Its protein is CASSPTGVESGELFF. V and J are TRBV5-5 and TRBJ2-2, with D uncertain. The CDR3 consists of 15 residues. Germline V lookup: CDR1 SGHKS, CDR2 YYEKEE (reference sequence). Trimming removed 4 bases at V and 6 bases at J, with 16 bases between.

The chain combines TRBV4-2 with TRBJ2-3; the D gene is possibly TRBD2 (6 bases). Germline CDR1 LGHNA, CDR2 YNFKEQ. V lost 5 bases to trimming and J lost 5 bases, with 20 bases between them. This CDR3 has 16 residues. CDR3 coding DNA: TGTGCCAGCAGCACTCTACTAGCTTCCGCGGTAGATACGCAGTATTTT. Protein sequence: CASSTLLASAVDTQYF.

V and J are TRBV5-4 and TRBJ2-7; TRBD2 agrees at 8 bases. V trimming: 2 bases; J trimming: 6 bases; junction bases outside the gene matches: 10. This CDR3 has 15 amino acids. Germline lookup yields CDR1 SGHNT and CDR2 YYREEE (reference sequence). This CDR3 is CASSLKLASGGEQYF. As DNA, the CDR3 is TGTGCCAGCAGCTTAAAACTAGCGAGCGGGGGCGAGCAGTACTTC.

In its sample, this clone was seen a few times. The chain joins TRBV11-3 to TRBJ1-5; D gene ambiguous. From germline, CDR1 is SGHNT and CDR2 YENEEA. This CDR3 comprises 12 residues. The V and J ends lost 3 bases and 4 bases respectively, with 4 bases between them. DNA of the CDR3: TGTGCCAGCAGCTTCAGTAATCAGCCCCAGCATTTT. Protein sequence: CASSFSNQPQHF. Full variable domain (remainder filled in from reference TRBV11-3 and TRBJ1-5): EAGVVQSPRYKIIEKKQPVAFWCNPISGHNTLYWYLQNLGQGPELLIRYENEEAVDDSQLPKDRFSAERLKGVDSTLKIQPAELGDSAVYLCASSFSNQPQHFGDGTRLSIL.

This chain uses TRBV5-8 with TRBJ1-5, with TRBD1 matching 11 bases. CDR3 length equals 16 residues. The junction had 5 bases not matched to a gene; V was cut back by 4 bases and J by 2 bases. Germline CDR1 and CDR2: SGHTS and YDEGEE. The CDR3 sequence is CASSRGQGGGNQPQHF. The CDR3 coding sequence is TGTGCCAGCAGCAGGGGACAGGGGGGAGGCAATCAGCCCCAGCATTTT.